A single sample is the source of the 3 T cell receptor beta chains below, sequenced in a study of T-cell memory formation after mild COVID-19. TCRdb re-derived calls from the 5' RACE reads in MiXCR, one entry per CDR3 protein. Among about 100,000 distinct CDR3 sequences, more than 9.5% were seen once, and the ten largest hold approximately 39%. The sequencing input was PBMCs or a T cell subset sorted from them (not recorded which). These receptors came from a man aged 18 to 29 who had mild COVID-19 (a few samples of this study predate the infection). Cell type and time point are not known.

The rearrangement joins TRBV9 to TRBJ2-2; perhaps TRBD1 as D (5 bases). Germline-derived CDR1 and CDR2 are SGDLS and YYNGEE. Trimming removed 3 bases from V and 5 bases from J, with 8 bases in between. This CDR3 is 13 amino acids long. In nucleotides, the CDR3 is TGTGCCAGCAGCGCGACAGTGACCGGGGAGCTGTTTTTT. It translates to CASSATVTGELFF.

The chain recombines TRBV14 with TRBJ2-1, with D uncertain. The germline V gene encodes CDR1 SGHDN and CDR2 FVKESK. The CDR3 has 12 residues. Trimming stripped 1 base from V and 6 bases from J, with 4 bases between. The CDR3, as DNA: TGTGCCAGCAGCCAAGCGGCCAATGAGCAGTTCTTC. Its translation: CASSQAANEQFF.

This clonotype has more than one count but fewer than ten. The V gene is TRBV27, the J gene TRBJ2-7; either TRBD1 or TRBD2 may supply D (7 bases each). Germline V gives CDR1 MNHEY, CDR2 SMNVEV (reference sequence). The CDR3 totals 13 residues. With 3 bases removed from V and 5 bases from J, the gap between germline ends came to 11 bases. The CDR3 coding sequence is TGTGCCAGCAGTTTCCCAGGGGGGGACGAGCAGTACTTC. Encoded protein: CASSFPGGDEQYF.